This TCR beta chain emerged from a study of blood T cells in healthy people across ages. Study findings and constraints: Diversity of TCR beta per million T cells declined in a roughly linear way with age. Whereas aged donors had fewer naive CD4+ cells, long-lived donors had more of them and higher diversity.

Germline V lookup: CDR1 SQVTM, CDR2 ANQGSEA. Trimming shortened V by 0 bases and J by 1 base, and 11 bases separated the two germline ends. The CDR3 length is 15 residues. On this clonotype: Its target is not known.

Together with a sample-barcoded 5' primer, a J-beta primer mix was included in a second PCR lasting about 6 to 11 cycles. Each cDNA molecule was tagged by a template-switch adaptor that had 12 random nucleotides. Each sample yielded at least 2.5 million CDR3-containing paired-end reads. One entry per CDR3 protein, called by TCRdb with MiXCR from the 5' RACE reads. The table records around 1,800,000 distinct CDR3 sequences, approximately 39% of them present only once. This receptor was obtained from a human donor in good health. Sequencing was performed on blood. J is TRBJ2-3 and V is TRBV29-1, with unresolved D. The CDR3: CSVEDQWVGTDTQYF. The CDR3 nucleotides are TGCAGCGTTGAAGATCAATGGGTCGGCACAGATACGCAGTATTTT.